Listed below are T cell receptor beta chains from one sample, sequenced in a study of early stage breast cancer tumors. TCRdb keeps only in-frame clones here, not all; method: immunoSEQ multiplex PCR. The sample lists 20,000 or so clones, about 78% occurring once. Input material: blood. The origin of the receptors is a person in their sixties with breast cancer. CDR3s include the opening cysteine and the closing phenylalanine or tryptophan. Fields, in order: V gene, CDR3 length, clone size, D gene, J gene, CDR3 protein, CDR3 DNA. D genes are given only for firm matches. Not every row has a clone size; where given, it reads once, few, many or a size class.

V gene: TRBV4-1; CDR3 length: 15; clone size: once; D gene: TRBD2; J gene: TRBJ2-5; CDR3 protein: CASSQRGGAPETQYF; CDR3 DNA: TGCGCCAGCAGCCAACGGGGGGGGGCCCCGGAGACCCAGTACTTC
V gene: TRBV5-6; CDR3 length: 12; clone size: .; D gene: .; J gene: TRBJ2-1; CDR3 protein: CASSLVSDEQFF; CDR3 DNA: TGTGCCAGCAGCTTGGTATCGGATGAGCAGTTCTTC
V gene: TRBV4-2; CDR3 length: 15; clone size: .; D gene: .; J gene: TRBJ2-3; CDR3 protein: CASSPSPTSTDTQYF; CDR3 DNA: TGTGCCAGCAGCCCGTCCCCCACTAGCACAGATACGCAGTATTTT
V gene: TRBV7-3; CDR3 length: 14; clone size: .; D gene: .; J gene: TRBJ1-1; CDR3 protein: CASSSGLTNTEAFF; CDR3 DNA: TGTGCCAGCAGCTCTGGACTGACGAACACTGAAGCTTTCTTT
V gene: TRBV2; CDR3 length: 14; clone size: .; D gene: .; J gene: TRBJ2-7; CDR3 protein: CASSDRGGRREQYF; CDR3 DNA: TGTGCCAGCAGTGACAGGGGTGGAAGACGGGAGCAGTACTTC
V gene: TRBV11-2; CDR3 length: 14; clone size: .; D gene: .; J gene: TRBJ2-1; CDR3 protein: CASSLLSGGAEQFF; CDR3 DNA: TGTGCCAGCAGCTTATTGTCCGGTGGGGCCGAGCAGTTCTTC
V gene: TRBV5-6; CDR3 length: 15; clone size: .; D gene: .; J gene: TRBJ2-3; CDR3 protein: CASRNQGPGTDTQYF; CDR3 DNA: TGTGCCAGCAGGAACCAGGGTCCTGGGACAGATACGCAGTATTTT
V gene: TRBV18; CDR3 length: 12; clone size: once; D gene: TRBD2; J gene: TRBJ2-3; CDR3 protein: CVAGGPTDTQYF; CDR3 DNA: TGTGTAGCGGGGGGGCCGACAGATACGCAGTATTTT
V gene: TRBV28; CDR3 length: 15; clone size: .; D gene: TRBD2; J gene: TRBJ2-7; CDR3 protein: CASSPQGLAKGEQYF; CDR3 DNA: TGTGCCAGCAGTCCTCAGGGACTAGCGAAAGGCGAGCAGTACTTC
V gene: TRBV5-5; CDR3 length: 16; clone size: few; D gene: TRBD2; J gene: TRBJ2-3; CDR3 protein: CASSLGTSGITDTQYF; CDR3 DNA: TGTGCCAGCAGCTTGGGTACTAGCGGGATCACAGATACGCAGTATTTT
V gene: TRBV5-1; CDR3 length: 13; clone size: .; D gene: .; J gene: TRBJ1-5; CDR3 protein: CASSLAENQPQHF; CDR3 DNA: TGCGCCAGCAGCTTGGCGGAGAATCAGCCCCAGCATTTT
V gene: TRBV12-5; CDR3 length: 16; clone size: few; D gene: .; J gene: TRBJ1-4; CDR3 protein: CASVWGATDHSEKLFF; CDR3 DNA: TGTGCTAGTGTTTGGGGAGCAACGGATCATAGTGAAAAACTGTTTTTT
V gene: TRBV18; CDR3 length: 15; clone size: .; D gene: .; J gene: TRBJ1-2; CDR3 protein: CASSQEAGLLYGYTF; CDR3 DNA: TGTGCCAGCTCACAGGAAGCTGGGTTACTATATGGCTACACCTTC
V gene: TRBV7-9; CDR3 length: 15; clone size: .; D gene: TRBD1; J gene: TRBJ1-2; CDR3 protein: CASLLMGQGAYGYTF; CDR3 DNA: TGTGCCAGCCTACTTATGGGACAGGGGGCCTATGGCTACACCTTC
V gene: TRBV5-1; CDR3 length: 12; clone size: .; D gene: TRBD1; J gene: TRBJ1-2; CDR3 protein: CASSLQGDGYTF; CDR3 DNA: TGCGCCAGCAGCTTGCAGGGGGATGGCTACACCTTC
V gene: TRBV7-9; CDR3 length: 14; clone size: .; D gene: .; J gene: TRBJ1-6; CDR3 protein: CASSLVSNNSPLHF; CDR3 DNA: TGTGCCAGCAGCTTAGTCAGCAATAATTCACCCCTCCACTTT
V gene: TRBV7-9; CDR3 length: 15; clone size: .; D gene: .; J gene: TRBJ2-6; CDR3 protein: CASSPPVSGANVLTF; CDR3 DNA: TGTGCCAGCAGCCCTCCGGTGTCTGGGGCCAACGTCCTGACTTTC
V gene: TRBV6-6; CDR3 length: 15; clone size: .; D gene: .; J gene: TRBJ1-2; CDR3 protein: CASTPSLRADNGYTF; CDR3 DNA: TGTGCCAGCACGCCTTCGTTGAGGGCAGACAATGGCTACACCTTC
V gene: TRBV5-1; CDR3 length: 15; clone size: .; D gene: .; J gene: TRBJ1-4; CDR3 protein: CASRTAGVENEKLFF; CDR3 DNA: TGCGCCAGCAGAACCGCAGGGGTGGAGAATGAAAAACTGTTTTTT
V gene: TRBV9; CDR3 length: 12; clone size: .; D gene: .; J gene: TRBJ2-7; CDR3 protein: CASSVAGFEQYF; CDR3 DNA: TGTGCCAGCAGCGTTGCGGGGTTCGAGCAGTACTTC
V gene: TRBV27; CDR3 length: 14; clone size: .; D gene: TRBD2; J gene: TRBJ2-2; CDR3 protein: CASSRGGAGGELFF; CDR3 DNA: TGTGCCAGCAGCCGCGGGGGGGCTGGCGGGGAGCTGTTTTTT
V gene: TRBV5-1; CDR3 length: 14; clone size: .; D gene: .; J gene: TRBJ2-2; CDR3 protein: CASSTGPNTGELFF; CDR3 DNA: TGCGCCAGCAGTACGGGCCCGAACACCGGGGAGCTGTTTTTT
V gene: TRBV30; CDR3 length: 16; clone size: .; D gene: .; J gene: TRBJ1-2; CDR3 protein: CAWSASGGRPNYGYTF; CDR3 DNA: TGTGCCTGGAGTGCTTCAGGAGGCCGTCCTAACTATGGCTACACCTTC
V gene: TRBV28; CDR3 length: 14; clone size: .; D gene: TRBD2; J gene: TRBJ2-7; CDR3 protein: CASSLAGARYEQYF; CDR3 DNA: TGTGCCAGCAGCTTAGCGGGGGCTCGGTACGAGCAGTACTTC
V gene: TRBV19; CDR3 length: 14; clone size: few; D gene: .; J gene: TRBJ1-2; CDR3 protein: CASSIGAFTYGYTF; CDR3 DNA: TGTGCCAGTAGTATAGGTGCATTCACCTATGGCTACACCTTC
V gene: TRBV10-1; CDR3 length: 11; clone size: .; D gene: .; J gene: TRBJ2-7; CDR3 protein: CASSELGEQYF; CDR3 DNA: TGCGCCAGCAGTGAGTTGGGCGAGCAGTACTTC
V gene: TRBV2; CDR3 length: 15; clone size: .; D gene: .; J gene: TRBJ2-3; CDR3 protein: CASSERLGRTDTQYF; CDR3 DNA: TGTGCCAGCAGTGAGAGGCTCGGGCGTACAGATACGCAGTATTTT
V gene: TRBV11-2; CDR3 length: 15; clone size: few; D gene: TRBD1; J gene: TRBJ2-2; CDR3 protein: CASSSPGQGAAELFF; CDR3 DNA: TGTGCCAGCAGCTCACCGGGACAGGGGGCTGCGGAGCTGTTTTTT
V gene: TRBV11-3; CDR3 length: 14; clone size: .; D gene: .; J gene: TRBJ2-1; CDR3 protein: CASSLVGGRNEQFF; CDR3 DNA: TGTGCCAGCAGCTTAGTGGGGGGTCGAAATGAGCAGTTCTTC
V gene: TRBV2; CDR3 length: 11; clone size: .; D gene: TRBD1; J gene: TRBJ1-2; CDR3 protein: CASRRQGGYTF; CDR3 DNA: TGTGCCAGCAGAAGACAGGGTGGCTACACCTTC
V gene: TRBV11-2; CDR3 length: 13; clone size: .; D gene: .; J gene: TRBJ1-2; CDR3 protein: CASSASPGAGYTF; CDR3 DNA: TGTGCCAGCAGCGCCTCTCCAGGGGCTGGCTACACCTTC